These 26 T cell receptor beta chains share one sample of origin, sequenced in a study of blood T cell repertoires in COVID-19 (dated by TCRdb to about 2020). Library construction relied on the immunoSEQ multiplex PCR assay. In TCRdb, the immuneACCESS table is reduced to in-frame sequences with V and J assigned. These tables do not hold every clone; where another copy was compared, an unresolved V gene accounts for under half, and the others remain unexplained. The sample table lists 95,000 to 150,000 clones, 80% of them with a count of one. The ten largest clones represent around 15% of the sample. The sequenced sample consisted of peripheral blood. These receptors all come from a man aged 60 to 75 with active or convalescent COVID-19.

V gene TRBV27 combines with J gene TRBJ2-7; 10 nucleotides line up with TRBD1. V lost 5 bases to trimming and J lost 5 bases; unmatched junction nucleotides: 6. The CDR3 totals 14 residues. Germline-derived CDR1 and CDR2 are MNHEY and SMNVEV (reference sequence). CDR3 sequence (DNA): TGTGCCAGCAGTCGACAGGGGGCTAGGGACGAGCAGTACTTC. Amino acid sequence: CASSRQGARDEQYF.

This clone has more than one count but fewer than ten. The chain couples TRBV28 to TRBJ2-1; 9 bases agree with TRBD2. The CDR3 length is 15 residues. The ends lost 3 bases at V and 7 bases at J; junction bases unmatched: 7. The germline gives CDR1 MDHEN, CDR2 SYDVKM. In DNA form, the CDR3 reads TGTGCCAGCAGTTTTAGTAGCGGGAGTAGAAATGAGCAGTTCTTC. It specifies CASSFSSGSRNEQFF.

The rearrangement links TRBV10-3 to TRBJ2-7; 7 nucleotides align to TRBD1. Germline values: CDR1 ENHRY, CDR2 SYGVKD. J was trimmed by 1 base and V by 2 bases; bases with no gene match: 11. The CDR3 contains 17 residues. The CDR3 region is CAISEGLGQKVSYEQYF. The CDR3 DNA sequence: TGTGCCATCAGTGAGGGGTTGGGACAGAAAGTTTCCTACGAGCAGTACTTC.

Worth noting for this clone: Sequence at one end of the junction differs from germline and may be a read error. This sample also contains other DNA sequences that code for the same CDR3. The rearrangement joins TRBV3-1 (or the pseudogene TRBV3-2) to TRBJ2-1; a possible D gene is TRBD2 (5 bases). CDR1 is LGHDT, CDR2 YNNKEL, per germline (reference sequence). The CDR3 loop spans 15 amino acids. CDR3 DNA sequence: TGTGCTAGCAGCCAAGTTCGGGCTAGCTTGGCCGAGCAGTTCTTC. It specifies CASSQVRASLAEQFF.

The chain couples TRBV4-3 to TRBJ2-3; TRBD2 is a possible D gene (5 bases). Deletions cut 0 bases from V and 2 bases from J, with 12 bases between. The CDR3 is 16 amino acids. CDR1 and CDR2 (germline): LGHNA, YSLEER. The DNA for the CDR3 is TGCGCCAGCAGCCAAGACTGGACGGAGGTCACAGATACGCAGTATTTT. Encoded protein: CASSQDWTEVTDTQYF.

This clone was recorded once. CDR3 residues: CASSTSVTAYNEQFF. CDR3 in DNA: TGTGCCAGCAGCACTAGCGTGACCGCCTACAATGAGCAGTTCTTC. The chain combines TRBV7-7 with TRBJ2-1, with 7 bases fitting TRBD2. The germline CDR1 and CDR2 sequences are SSHAT and FNYEAQ (reference sequence). V trimming: 5 bases; J trimming: 2 bases; junction bases outside the gene matches: 6. This CDR3 comprises 15 residues.

This clone was detected a few times. The CDR3 bases are TGTGCCAGTAGTATGTCGAGTTTCGGGGAGCTGTTTTTT. As protein: CASSMSSFGELFF. The chain employs TRBV19 and TRBJ2-2, with D unclear. CDR3 length: 13 residues. The germline CDR1 and CDR2 sequences are LNHDA and SQIVND (reference sequence). Trimming removed 3 bases from V and 7 bases from J, with 9 bases in between.

A single count supports this clone. The chain couples TRBV15 to TRBJ2-7; 7 bases match TRBD2. The germline gives CDR1 LNHNV, CDR2 YYDKDF (reference sequence). The V segment lost 6 bases and the J segment 1 base; nucleotides outside the gene matches: 6. This CDR3 is 14 amino acids long. The CDR3: CATRPTSESYEQYF. CDR3 DNA: TGTGCCACCAGGCCTACTAGCGAATCCTACGAGCAGTACTTC.

As for this clone: The germline gene is not matched at one end of the junction; a read error may be the cause. The V and J genes are TRBV28 and TRBJ1-1; TRBD1 might be the D (5 bases). The CDR3 extends over 16 amino acids. Germline CDR1 is MDHEN and CDR2 is SYDVKM. The DNA for the CDR3 is TGTGCCAGCAGTTTTCCTATATATAAGGACAACATTGAAGCTTTCTTT. It translates to CASSFPIYKDNIEAFF.

The rearrangement links TRBV20-1 to TRBJ2-3; D gene ambiguous. V lost 1 base to trimming and J lost 11 bases, with 10 bases between them. The CDR3 consists of 11 residues. From germline, CDR1 is DFQATT and CDR2 SNEGSKA (reference sequence). Here the CDR3 reads CSARGLTGQYF. The CDR3 nucleotides are TGCAGTGCTAGAGGACTGACGGGGCAGTATTTT.

The chain has TRBV7-3 and TRBJ2-1; D unresolved. This CDR3 contains 16 residues. V was pared by 2 bases and J by 0 bases, with 11 bases between. Germline CDR1 SGHTA, CDR2 FQGTGA. DNA of the CDR3: TGTGCCAGCAGCTTAGGAGCGACGAGCTCCTACAATGAGCAGTTCTTC. This encodes CASSLGATSSYNEQFF.

The chain carries TRBV7-2 and TRBJ2-7, with D perhaps matching TRBD2 (6 bases). The CDR3 runs 14 residues. CDR1 is SGHTA, CDR2 FQGNSA, per germline. The ends were cut back, 3 bases at V and 1 base at J, with 10 bases in the middle. The CDR3: CASSFGTASYEQYF. The DNA of the CDR3 is TGTGCCAGCAGCTTCGGGACTGCGTCCTACGAGCAGTACTTC.

The V call is TRBV7-2, the J call TRBJ2-5; 8 nucleotides align to TRBD2. Germline assignment: CDR1 SGHTA and CDR2 FQGNSA. This CDR3 is built from 13 residues. V lost 6 bases, J lost 5 bases, and 5 bases stayed unmatched. The CDR3 here is CASSLRGGETQYF. Written as DNA, the CDR3 is TGTGCCAGCAGTCTTCGGGGGGGTGAGACCCAGTACTTC.

This chain connects TRBV19 to TRBJ2-3; D is perhaps TRBD2 (6 bases). CDR3 length: 15 amino acids. Germline CDR1 is LNHDA and CDR2 is SQIVND (reference sequence). V lost 5 bases and J lost 6, with 18 bases in between. The CDR3 nucleotides are TGTGCCAGTAGTCTCGGACTACCCACTAGGGATACGCAGTATTTT. Translating it yields CASSLGLPTRDTQYF.

V gene TRBV28 combines with J gene TRBJ2-5; 8 bases are a match to TRBD1. The length of the CDR3 is 14 residues. Germline V gene lookup returns CDR1 MDHEN and CDR2 SYDVKM. Germline trimming cut 6 bases from V and 7 bases from J; bases unmatched to any gene: 10. The CDR3 DNA follows: TGTGCCAGCAGCCCCCGGACAGGGAAAGGGACCCAGTACTTC. This codes for CASSPRTGKGTQYF.

The gene calls are TRBV27 and TRBJ1-6; 8 bases fit TRBD1. Germline V gene lookup returns CDR1 MNHEY and CDR2 SMNVEV (reference sequence). The CDR3 extends over 19 amino acids. The J segment lost 9 bases and the V segment lost 5 bases, leaving 21 bases of the junction unmatched. The CDR3 DNA reads TGTGCCAGCAGTCCAGTCCCGGGACAGGTCCTAAGACGCATTTCACCCCTCCACTTT. Translated, it gives CASSPVPGQVLRRISPLHF.

This clone was seen many times. The V gene is TRBV2, the J gene TRBJ2-7; 10 nucleotides agree with TRBD1. V shed 7 bases, J shed 5 bases, and the junction held 14 bases outside the gene matches. The CDR3 is 16 amino acids. Germline assignment: CDR1 SNHLY and CDR2 FYNNEI. This CDR3 reads CASIPRGWDRGHEQYF. In nucleotides, the CDR3 is TGTGCCAGCATCCCCCGAGGGTGGGACAGGGGTCACGAGCAGTACTTC.

V gene TRBV24-1 combines with J gene TRBJ2-3; weak D call: TRBD2 (6 bases). Trimming pared 2 bases from V and 1 base from J, leaving 12 bases between. CDR1 and CDR2 (germline): KGHDR, SFDVKD. This CDR3 is built from 16 residues. This chain's CDR3 is CATSDSGLLGTDTQYF. CDR3 bases: TGTGCCACCAGTGATTCGGGACTCCTCGGCACAGATACGCAGTATTTT.

The V and J genes are TRBV21-1 and TRBJ2-1; the table assigns TRBD2, which was not confirmed against the DNA. TRBV21-1 is a recognized pseudogene. The CDR3 sequence is 15 residues long. CDR3 residues: CASRTSGSSYNEQFF. The CDR3 DNA sequence: TGTGCCAGCAGGACTAGCGGGAGCTCCTACAATGAGCAGTTCTTC.

There are a few counts of this clone. The V gene is TRBV19, the J gene TRBJ2-2; 14 nucleotides match TRBD2. V shed 4 bases, J shed 0 bases, and the junction held 7 bases outside the gene matches. From germline, CDR1 is LNHDA and CDR2 SQIVND (reference sequence). The CDR3 has 19 residues. CDR3 coding DNA: TGTGCCAGTAGTAAGGGACTAGCGGGGGATTTAGCGAACACCGGGGAGCTGTTTTTT. This gives the protein CASSKGLAGDLANTGELFF. Full variable domain (missing parts from reference TRBV19 and TRBJ2-2): DGGITQSPKYLFRKEGQNVTLSCEQNLNHDAMYWYRQDPGQGLRLIYYSQIVNDFQKGDIAEGYSVSREKKESFPLTVTSAQKNPTAFYLCASSKGLAGDLANTGELFFGEGSRLTVL.

The chain recombines TRBV18 with TRBJ1-4; D may be TRBD1 (6 bases). This CDR3 comprises 13 residues. The germline V gene encodes CDR1 KGHSH and CDR2 LQKENI. Trimming removed 3 bases from V and 8 bases from J, with 10 bases in between. CDR3 region: CASSPRTDEKLFF. As DNA, the CDR3 is TGTGCCAGCTCACCGCGGACAGACGAAAAACTGTTTTTT. The variable domain in full, with the rest retrieved from reference TRBV18 and TRBJ1-4, is NAGVMQNPRHLVRRRGQEARLRCSPMKGHSHVYWYRQLPEEGLKFMVYLQKENIIDESGMPKERFSAEFPKEGPSILRIQQVVRGDSAAYFCASSPRTDEKLFFGSGTQLSVL.

The chain joins TRBV28 to TRBJ2-3; D is possibly TRBD2 (5 bases). V dropped 11 bases and J dropped 3 bases, with 12 bases sitting between them. Germline V gives CDR1 MDHEN, CDR2 SYDVKM. CDR3 length: 12 residues. For the CDR3, the DNA is TGTGCCTCAGCGGAGGTGACAGATACGCAGTATTTT. Protein: CASAEVTDTQYF.

The V gene is TRBV6-5, the J gene TRBJ2-2; 8 nucleotides align to TRBD1. The length of the CDR3 is 15 residues. Germline V CDR1 and CDR2: MNHEY, SVGAGI. Unmatched junction bases numbered 5, after V lost 6 bases and J lost 2 bases. The CDR3 loop reads CASRTGTGNTGELFF. CDR3 DNA: TGTGCCAGCAGAACCGGGACAGGAAACACCGGGGAGCTGTTTTTT.

The chain couples TRBV7-2 to TRBJ1-5, with 8 bases lining up with TRBD1. The V gene's germline CDR1 is SGHTA and CDR2 FQGNSA. This CDR3 contains 13 residues. Trimming removed 9 bases from V and 6 bases from J; junction bases left unmatched: 7. CDR3: CASADRARQPQHF. In DNA, the CDR3 is TGTGCCAGTGCGGACAGGGCGCGTCAGCCCCAGCATTTT.

This chain connects TRBV28 to TRBJ2-7; tentatively, D is TRBD2 (5 bases). This CDR3 region has 14 residues. Trimming removed 2 bases at V and 2 bases at J, with 10 bases between. Germline assignment: CDR1 MDHEN and CDR2 SYDVKM. The CDR3 DNA reads as TGTGCCAGCAGTTTACTCCGGGGTGCCTACGAGCAGTACTTC. The encoded protein is CASSLLRGAYEQYF.

This clone was counted between two and nine times. The rearrangement joins TRBV5-1 to TRBJ2-3; 8 bases are shared with TRBD2. The CDR3 runs to 16 residues. CDR1 is SGHRS and CDR2 is YFSETQ in the germline V gene. Trimming removed 1 base from V and 6 bases from J; junction bases left unmatched: 10. The CDR3 region is CASSLRLAGRWDTQYF. For the CDR3, the DNA is TGCGCCAGCAGCTTGAGGCTAGCGGGTCGATGGGATACGCAGTATTTT.